The source of this TCR beta chain is a study of tumor-infiltrating lymphocytes in primary liver carcinoma. From approximately 0.5 ug of total RNA, TCR beta-specific cDNA was reverse-transcribed using a constant-region primer. A slightly modified ARM-PCR protocol with three nested multiplex PCR rounds produced these TCR beta libraries. In the first two PCR rounds, TRBV1-TRBV30 forward primers were paired with a C-beta reverse primer, and each round lasted roughly 9 cycles. From the multiplex PCR reads, TCRdb called clonotypes with MiXCR, one entry per CDR3 protein. This table has roughly 80,000 distinct CDR3 sequences, about 70% appearing once. The CDR3 contains 15 residues. Trimming removed 9 bases from V and 4 bases from J; junction bases left unmatched: 4. Germline lookup yields CDR1 MNHNS and CDR2 SASEGT. Extraction of RNA together with DNA used about 17-30 mg of unsorted bulk tissue.

Specimen: liver tumor tissue from sampling region 4. Subset described: tumor region T4, right-lateral pole. The rearrangement uses TRBV6-1 and TRBJ2-6; 12 bases align to TRBD2. This clonotype originated in a woman aged 55-70 years with primary liver carcinoma and hepatitis B virus infection. The CDR3 nucleotides are TGTGCCAGGTGTGGGACTAGCGGGGGGGCCAACGTCCTGACTTTC. Translated: CARCGTSGGANVLTF.